This paragraph covers one T cell receptor beta chain sequence. The antigen it recognizes is unknown. No much larger clone exists at a distance of one base, and base qualities are not known. Library method: 5' RACE. The sequencer listed for this sample is Illumina HiSeq 2500. The second PCR ran for about 6 to 11 cycles and used a J-beta primer mix along with a sample-barcoded 5' primer. A template-switch 5' adaptor carrying 12 random nucleotides introduced a unique molecular identifier onto each TCR beta cDNA molecule. At least 3 million CDR3-containing paired-end reads were obtained from each sample. The Mint cDNA synthesis kit, primed by a TRBC-specific oligonucleotide, was used to synthesize first-strand cDNA from all RNA. Following uracil-DNA glycosylase treatment, all cDNA underwent a first 18-cycle PCR with the universal primers M1SS and BC2_uni_R. For the original study's pipeline: For normalization, 1 million high-quality reads, each with a distinct molecular identifier, were randomly selected from each sample. Instead of being binned into consensus sequences, reads that shared molecular identifiers were thrown out. MiTCR, set to a Q25 quality threshold and the strictest error-elimination algorithm, was used for CDR3 identification, clonotype clustering and error correction. Lower-bound total TCR beta diversity was estimated with a nonparametric unseen species model using Euler transformation. TCRdb cleaned the public reads at Q25 with fastp, built clones with MiXCR and kept in-frame beta chains. When rows share a CDR3 protein, they turn into one entry using the most common DNA and genes. TCRdb's processing, not the authors', yielded these V and J calls. This sample has 1.5 million to 1.8 million distinct CDR3 sequences in its table, and 35% to 45% of those were observed once. The ten largest clones add up to just over 4% of the sample.

CDR1 is given as SGHDN and CDR2 as FVKESK, both from the germline V gene. Trimming at the junction amounts to 4 bases on V and 6 bases on J, and the germline ends lie 8 bases apart. Spanning cysteine to phenylalanine, the CDR3 consists of 12 amino acids. Only CDR3 DNA is held: 36 bases, read in frame from base 1. This entry belongs to a study of blood T cells in healthy people across ages (dated by TCRdb to 2014 to 2015). Regarding the study in general: Template switching captured roughly one uniquely barcoded TCR beta cDNA molecule per two T cells in model experiments. To avoid experimental bias, donors of different ages were randomly spread across the sequencing lanes. The donors were divided into four age groups: young (average around 16 years), middle-aged (about 39), aged (62) and long-lived (82). The study measured age-related changes in TCR beta repertoire diversity using deep sequencing normalized with unique cDNA molecular identifiers. The study analyzed two additional independent replicas of 1 million unique cDNA reads from the same blood draw for two donors, one aged 18 to 29 and one aged 80 or older.

Study-wide conclusions, independent of this receptor: Compared with the aged group, more naive CD4+ T cells, fewer expanded clones and increased TCR diversity were shown by the long-lived group, suggesting age selection. Bulk unsorted PBMC profiling prevented conclusive comparison of naive and antigen-experienced compartments. Because donor CMV infection status was unknown, age-related changes in expanded clonotypes were potentially confounded. Observed TCR beta diversity per million T cells fell roughly linearly with age, and a significant reduction was already apparent by age around 39. Estimates of total diversity from one million sequenced T cells were regarded as lower bounds and underestimates. A strong correlation was found between observed TCR beta diversity and the percentage of naive T cells measured by flow cytometry.

Donors were 39 systemically healthy Caucasian individuals from Russia aged roughly 6 to 90 years. Each donor gave about 11 milliliters of peripheral blood, drawn into EDTA-treated Vacutainer tubes. PBMCs were isolated by Ficoll-Paque density-gradient centrifugation, with at least 7 million obtained per sample. Total RNA was extracted from PBMCs with Trizol reagent, with at least 5 micrograms obtained per sample. The percentages of naive CD45RAhigh/CD27high T cells were determined by flow cytometry on a PBMC aliquot from every donor. Specimen: blood. The V and J segments used are TRBV14 and TRBJ2-3, with the D gene uncertain. The clonotype comes from a woman aged 18-30 years in good health. The encoded CDR3 is CASSPWFDTQYF. The sequence in DNA is TGTGCCAGCAGCCCCTGGTTCGATACGCAGTATTTT.